This paragraph reports one T cell receptor (beta chain). Its target is not known. This CDR3 contains 12 residues. Germline CDR1 is MNHNS and CDR2 is SASEGT. Trimming left V 5 bases short and J 8 bases short, with 12 bases between. The record originates from a study of a mutant IDH1 vaccine in newly diagnosed glioma. Study in general: Beginning 4-6 weeks after radiotherapy alone, or with temozolomide cycles, vaccination took place.

Clones were sequenced by immunoSEQ multiplex PCR, and TCRdb holds only the in-frame ones, with some missing. The table has some 25,000 clones, around 73% seen once. The sample's time point: week 11, during vaccination. Each vaccine dose was 300 ug of mutant IDH1 20-mer peptide, with topical imiquimod. This sample comprised PBMCs, obtained from a glioma patient whose treatment included an IDH1 peptide vaccine. The clonotype was recovered from a woman aged 18-30 years with glioma. The chain is built from TRBV6-1 and TRBJ1-2, with unresolved D. The DNA for the CDR3 is TGTGCCAGCAGTCCTAGATTGGAGGGCTACACCTTC. Protein sequence: CASSPRLEGYTF.